The 14 T cell receptor beta chains in this list originate from one sample, sequenced in a study of TIL therapy for anti-PD-1-resistant metastatic lung cancer. The immunoSEQ assay was v3. The repertoire was sequenced with immunoSEQ multiplex PCR; TCRdb's copy has only in-frame clones and lacks some. This sample carries about 19,000 clones, almost 80% of them seen once, and the ten largest clones take roughly 7.1%. The time point here: pre-treatment sample, taken before nivolumab and TIL therapy. The source material was blood, sampled at baseline. These receptors were collected from a person between 25 and 80 years old with non-small cell lung cancer.

This chain links TRBV6-5 with TRBJ2-7; 8 positions match TRBD1. The CDR3 has 16 residues. The trim removed 2 bases at V and 2 bases at J, leaving 8 bases unmatched. The V gene's germline CDR1 is MNHEY and CDR2 SVGAGI. The CDR3 DNA follows: TGTGCCAGCAGTTACGTCGGGGACAGGAAAACCTACGAGCAGTACTTC. It codes for CASSYVGDRKTYEQYF.

The chain uses TRBV19 and TRBJ1-5; D not certain. Germline loops: CDR1 LNHDA, CDR2 SQIVND (reference sequence). This CDR3 is built from 15 residues. Trimming took off 6 bases at V and 0 bases at J, with 12 bases between the two ends. CDR3 DNA: TGTGCCAGTAGGTTGCAGTCCAATAGCAATCAGCCCCAGCATTTT. Translation gives CASRLQSNSNQPQHF. Combining the CDR3 with reference TRBV19 and TRBJ1-5 gives the whole variable domain DGGITQSPKYLFRKEGQNVTLSCEQNLNHDAMYWYRQDPGQGLRLIYYSQIVNDFQKGDIAEGYSVSREKKESFPLTVTSAQKNPTAFYLCASRLQSNSNQPQHFGDGTRLSIL.

For this clone: One end of the junction is discordant with germline, which a read error may explain. The chain uses TRBV5-1 and TRBJ1-1; maybe TRBD1 (5 bases). The CDR3 consists of 13 residues. CDR1 is SGHRS, CDR2 YFSETQ, per germline. The CDR3 loop is CASSEPPGGMVGF. CDR3 DNA: TGCGCCAGCAGCGAGCCTCCCGGGGGTATGGTTGGTTTT.

Only a few counts were recorded for this clone. The V call is TRBV19, the J call TRBJ1-5; the D is unclear. Trimming pared 5 bases from V and 4 bases from J, leaving 15 bases between. From germline, CDR1 is LNHDA and CDR2 SQIVND (reference sequence). This CDR3 spans 15 amino acids. CDR3 loop: CASSPTGGPNQPQHF. In DNA form, the CDR3 reads TGTGCCAGTAGTCCCACCGGTGGACCAAATCAGCCCCAGCATTTT. Full variable domain (missing parts from reference TRBV19 and TRBJ1-5): DGGITQSPKYLFRKEGQNVTLSCEQNLNHDAMYWYRQDPGQGLRLIYYSQIVNDFQKGDIAEGYSVSREKKESFPLTVTSAQKNPTAFYLCASSPTGGPNQPQHFGDGTRLSIL.

The gene calls are TRBV9 and TRBJ1-6; D not resolved. In germline, CDR1 is SGDLS, CDR2 YYNGEE. The CDR3 covers 11 residues. V dropped 3 bases and J dropped 14 bases, with 9 bases sitting between them. The CDR3 coding sequence is TGTGCCAGCAGCGATCGGACGACCCTCCACTTT. The encoded protein is CASSDRTTLHF.

This clone was counted only a few times. The chain couples TRBV30 to TRBJ1-6; D remains ambiguous. CDR3 length: 17 amino acids. CDR1 is GTSNPN and CDR2 is SVGIG in the germline V gene (reference sequence). The germline V and J ends were trimmed by 2 bases and 0 bases, with 14 bases remaining between them. Written as DNA, the CDR3 is TGTGCCTGGAGTCATTCCGGGCTAGGCTCCTATAATTCACCCCTCCACTTT. Its protein is CAWSHSGLGSYNSPLHF.

The chain carries TRBV19 and TRBJ1-3, with 10 nucleotides matching TRBD1. Losses at the gene ends were 5 bases for V and 7 bases for J; bases not matched to a gene: 2. Germline lookup yields CDR1 LNHDA and CDR2 SQIVND (reference sequence). The CDR3 has 13 amino acids. CDR3 sequence: CASSPGQGNTIYF. CDR3 nucleotide sequence: TGTGCCAGTAGTCCGGGACAGGGGAACACCATATATTTT.

The rearrangement uses TRBV15 and TRBJ2-3; D ambiguous. Germline V CDR1 and CDR2: LNHNV, YYDKDF (reference sequence). The CDR3 runs to 16 residues. The germline V and J ends were trimmed by 0 bases and 1 base, with 11 bases remaining between them. CDR3 bases: TGTGCCACCAGCAGAGATCAAAGAGCTGGCACAGATACGCAGTATTTT. The encoded protein is CATSRDQRAGTDTQYF.

This clone was counted only a few times. The J gene is TRBJ1-5, the V gene TRBV19; D is ambiguous. The CDR3 runs 15 residues. V gave up 3 bases and J gave up 4 bases, with 13 bases separating them. Germline CDR1 and CDR2: LNHDA and SQIVND (reference sequence). For the CDR3, the DNA is TGTGCCAGTAGTATGGGTGAACATGGGAATCAGCCCCAGCATTTT. Translated: CASSMGEHGNQPQHF.

This clone was picked up one time. The rearrangement joins TRBV7-9 to TRBJ2-1; D remains unclear. The CDR3 totals 13 residues. CDR1 and CDR2 (germline): SEHNR, FQNEAQ (reference sequence). The V gene lost 0 bases and the J gene lost 9 bases, with 9 bases spanning the gap. The CDR3 nucleotides are TGTGCCAGCAGCTTAGCTAGTAGTGGTGAGCAGTTCTTC. Residues: CASSLASSGEQFF.

The chain employs TRBV7-9 and TRBJ1-2; D is ambiguous. The V end was cut by 4 bases, the J end by 2 bases, with 8 bases between. Germline lookup yields CDR1 SEHNR and CDR2 FQNEAQ (reference sequence). This CDR3 is 13 amino acids long. CDR3 protein: CASSSIDNYGYTF. In nucleotides, the CDR3 is TGTGCCAGCAGCTCCATCGACAACTATGGCTACACCTTC.

This clone was observed a handful of times. The chain has TRBV28 and TRBJ2-1; no firm D call. V was cut by 5 bases and J by 6 bases, with 11 bases left in between. The germline gives CDR1 MDHEN, CDR2 SYDVKM. CDR3 length: 13 amino acids. This CDR3 is CASSRAQTNEQFF. The CDR3 DNA is TGTGCCAGCAGTCGGGCGCAAACCAATGAGCAGTTCTTC.

This chain links TRBV28 with TRBJ2-1; D ambiguous. CDR1 is MDHEN, CDR2 SYDVKM, per germline. The CDR3 contains 12 residues. V dropped 3 bases and J dropped 4 bases, with 4 bases sitting between them. CDR3 DNA: TGTGCCAGCAGTTTTAATTACAATGAGCAGTTCTTC. This translates into CASSFNYNEQFF.

This rearrangement joins TRBV14 to TRBJ1-6, with a possible D match to TRBD1 (5 bases). The germline V and J ends were trimmed by 1 base and 11 bases, with 24 bases remaining between them. This CDR3 contains 18 residues. Germline V gene lookup returns CDR1 SGHDN and CDR2 FVKESK. This CDR3 reads CASSQGTATRGIRAPLHF. CDR3 DNA sequence: TGTGCCAGCAGCCAAGGTACCGCAACCCGGGGCATTAGGGCACCCCTCCACTTT.